These 16 T cell receptor beta chains originate from one sample sequenced in a study of cytotoxic CD8 clonotypes in ibrutinib-treated CLL. Method: immunoSEQ multiplex PCR; TCRdb's copy keeps in-frame clones and lacks some. The sample includes 58,000 or so clones, 45% to 60% of them seen just once. The sequencing here drew on PBMCs, taken after 12 months of ibrutinib treatment. The receptors originated from a human donor with chronic lymphocytic leukemia.

The count of this clone is one. Written as DNA, the CDR3 is TGCGCCAGCAGCCAAGTGTGGGGAAGACAGGGTCTTTTTTATGGCTACACCTTC. Translating it yields CASSQVWGRQGLFYGYTF. This chain uses TRBV4-1 with TRBJ1-2, with 7 bases fitting TRBD1. Germline V gene lookup returns CDR1 MGHRA and CDR2 YSYEKL. The V segment lost 1 base and the J segment 5 bases; nucleotides outside the gene matches: 16. The CDR3 contains 18 residues.

V gene TRBV19 combines with J gene TRBJ2-5, with TRBD2 identical over 10 bases. CDR1 LNHDA and CDR2 SQIVND come from the germline V gene (reference sequence). This CDR3 contains 15 residues. V dropped 5 bases and J dropped 4; count of bases not matched to a gene: 7. CDR3 sequence: CASSQKAGGRETQYF. CDR3 DNA sequence: TGTGCCAGTAGTCAAAAAGCGGGAGGGCGAGAGACCCAGTACTTC.

This rearrangement joins TRBV7-2 to TRBJ2-3; a weak D match, TRBD2 (5 bases). Trimming left V 5 bases short and J 7 bases short, with 19 bases between. In germline, CDR1 is SGHTA, CDR2 FQGNSA. The length of the CDR3 is 15 residues. The CDR3 DNA sequence: TGTGCCAGCAGCCCCCGGGAACGCAATGAAAATACGCAGTATTTT. Encoded protein: CASSPRERNENTQYF.

The V gene is TRBV30, the J gene TRBJ1-4; D is uncertain. V was cut by 3 bases and J by 2 bases, with 7 bases left in between. The CDR3 covers 13 residues. Germline CDR1 is GTSNPN and CDR2 is SVGIG (reference sequence). The chain's CDR3 is CAWRRGTNEKLFF. CDR3 in DNA: TGTGCCTGGAGGCGGGGTACTAATGAAAAACTGTTTTTT.

This chain links TRBV19 with TRBJ1-2; D is uncertain. CDR1 and CDR2 (germline): LNHDA, SQIVND (reference sequence). The CDR3 consists of 13 residues. Trimming pared 7 bases from V and 0 bases from J, leaving 9 bases between. CDR3 nucleotide sequence: TGTGCCAGTACGTACCGAGCTAACTATGGCTACACCTTC. Protein product: CASTYRANYGYTF.

CDR3 nucleotide sequence: TGTGCCAGCAGCTATTCACAGGGTGGAGCTTTCTTT. Translation: CASSYSQGGAFF. This chain uses TRBV11-2 with TRBJ1-1; TRBD1 is a possible D gene (6 bases). V gave up 4 bases and J gave up 10 bases, with 13 bases separating them. The length of the CDR3 is 12 residues. Germline V gene data show CDR1 as SGHAT and CDR2 as FQNNGV.

The chain combines TRBV5-8 with TRBJ2-1, with D possibly being TRBD2 (5 bases). The germline V gene has CDR1 SGHTS and CDR2 YDEGEE. V shed 5 bases and J shed 0 bases, with 21 bases lying between them. The CDR3 is made up of 18 amino acids. This CDR3 reads CASSRGLIGLSSYNEQFF. The CDR3 DNA follows: TGTGCCAGCAGTCGAGGGCTAATAGGTCTGAGCTCCTACAATGAGCAGTTCTTC. Full variable domain (rest looked up from reference TRBV5-8 and TRBJ2-1): EAGVTQSPTHLIKTRGQQATLRCSPISGHTSVYWYQQALGLGLQFLLWYDEGEERNRGNFPPRFSGRQFPNYSSELNVNALELEDSALYLCASSRGLIGLSSYNEQFFGPGTRLTVL.

The chain employs TRBV4-1 and TRBJ2-7; the match to TRBD1 covers 8 bases. The CDR3 runs 15 residues. Per the germline V gene, CDR1 is MGHRA and CDR2 is YSYEKL. J lost 4 bases, V lost 0 bases, and 5 bases had no gene match. This chain's CDR3 is CASSQDDRGLYEQYV. Written as DNA, the CDR3 is TGCGCCAGCAGCCAAGATGACAGGGGTCTGTACGAGCAGTACGTC.

This clone has a single count. The gene calls are TRBV6-5 and TRBJ1-4; possible D gene TRBD1, 5 bases. The length of the CDR3 is 12 residues. Per germline, CDR1 MNHEY and CDR2 SVGAGI. Trimming took off 5 bases at V and 10 bases at J, with 11 bases between the two ends. The CDR3 DNA is TGTGCCAGCAGTGAAGGGGCTGGAAAACTGTTTTTT. Encoded protein: CASSEGAGKLFF.

This chain connects TRBV28 to TRBJ1-2, with 11 nucleotides matching TRBD1. Germline-derived CDR1 and CDR2 are MDHEN and SYDVKM. V dropped 3 bases and J dropped 6; count of bases not matched to a gene: 12. CDR3 length equals 17 residues. CDR3 sequence: CASSLGVPGQGVHGYTF. CDR3 bases: TGTGCCAGCAGTTTGGGAGTGCCGGGACAGGGGGTGCATGGCTACACCTTC.

The table lists this clone with a few counts. V gene TRBV6-5 combines with J gene TRBJ1-2; D may be TRBD1 (6 bases). CDR1 and CDR2 (germline): MNHEY, SVGAGI. The CDR3 length is 14 residues. V lost 8 bases and J 4 bases, leaving 17 bases between the germline ends. The CDR3 protein is CASRSGTPFYGYTF. DNA of the CDR3: TGTGCCAGCCGCTCCGGGACACCATTCTATGGCTACACCTTC.

This clone has just a few counts. This rearrangement joins TRBV5-6 to TRBJ1-5; D call uncertain. V lost 0 bases and J 0 bases, leaving 7 bases between the germline ends. The CDR3 runs 15 residues. The germline CDR1 and CDR2 sequences are SGHDT and YYEEEE. The CDR3 reads CASSLGTYSNQPQHF. The DNA for the CDR3 is TGTGCCAGCAGCTTGGGGACTTATAGCAATCAGCCCCAGCATTTT.

The sample holds one count of this clone. The CDR3 sequence is CASRLGHQANEQFF. The CDR3 region has the DNA TGTGCCAGCAGACTAGGCCACCAGGCCAATGAGCAGTTCTTC. This chain joins TRBV6-4 and TRBJ2-1; D might be TRBD2 (5 bases). This CDR3 spans 14 amino acids. Trimming removed 6 bases from V and 6 bases from J, with 15 bases in between. Germline lookup yields CDR1 MRHNA and CDR2 SNTAGT.

V and J are TRBV4-3 and TRBJ2-7; D is undetermined. Trimming stripped 2 bases from V and 2 bases from J, with 7 bases between. The CDR3 extends over 13 amino acids. Germline V gene sequence: CDR1 LGHNA, CDR2 YSLEER. The CDR3 DNA sequence: TGCGCCAGCAGCCAACCCGGTACCTACGAGCAGTACTTC. Amino acid sequence: CASSQPGTYEQYF.

CDR3 sequence reads: CASSIHGGSSYNEQFF. The DNA for the CDR3 is TGTGCCAGCAGCATTCACGGGGGAAGCTCCTACAATGAGCAGTTCTTC. V is TRBV11-2 and J is TRBJ2-1, with D possibly matching TRBD2 (6 bases). The CDR3 runs 16 residues. The V gene lost 5 bases and the J gene lost 0 bases, with 14 bases spanning the gap. In germline, CDR1 is SGHAT, CDR2 FQNNGV.

The CDR3 loop is CASSETGADPYEQYF. In DNA form, the CDR3 reads TGTGCCAGCAGTGAGACAGGGGCGGACCCATACGAGCAGTACTTC. V is TRBV2 and J is TRBJ2-7, with 8 bases identical to TRBD1. With 3 bases clipped from V and 4 bases from J, the junction kept 8 bases outside the gene matches. The CDR3 spans 15 residues. Germline values: CDR1 SNHLY, CDR2 FYNNEI.